This T cell receptor beta chain was recorded in a study of blood T cell repertoires in COVID-19. The CDR3 runs 15 residues. Germline CDR1 is SGHNT and CDR2 is YYREEE (reference sequence). Trimming removed 0 bases from V and 4 bases from J, with 11 bases in between. Profiled with immunoSEQ multiplex PCR; TCRdb holds only in-frame clones, not every one. The sample contains about 190,000 clones, about four fifths of which appear only once. Note on this clone: The same CDR3 also results from other DNA sequences found in this sample.

The TCR originated in a woman aged 25 to 39 who had recovered from COVID-19. Sequencing was performed on PBMCs or T cells enriched from blood (not recorded which). The V gene is TRBV5-4, the J gene TRBJ2-1, with TRBD1 as a possible D gene (6 bases). This CDR3 is CASSLGGGSYNEQFF. The CDR3 DNA follows: TGTGCCAGCAGCTTGGGAGGGGGAAGTTACAATGAGCAGTTCTTC.